A single sample gave rise to the 11 T cell receptor beta chains below, sequenced in a study of CD8 T cells in ankylosing spondylitis. TCRdb passed the 5' RACE reads through MiXCR, listing each CDR3 protein once. The sample gives approximately 210,000 distinct CDR3 sequences, over 10% of which show up once; approximately 17% is in the top ten. Sequenced: blood, either unsorted or a sorted T cell fraction (not recorded which). All receptors come from a male donor with ankylosing spondylitis or in good health (not recorded which).

This clonotype was detected only a few times. V and J are TRBV5-5 and TRBJ2-3; no reliable D call. The germline CDR1 and CDR2 sequences are SGHKS and YYEKEE (reference sequence). The V and J ends lost 4 bases and 1 base respectively, with 13 bases between them. This CDR3 is built from 15 residues. The CDR3 sequence: CASSATPQGTDTQYF. CDR3 DNA sequence: TGTGCCAGCAGCGCAACCCCGCAAGGCACAGATACGCAGTATTTT. The variable domain in full, with the rest retrieved from reference TRBV5-5 and TRBJ2-3, is DAGVTQSPTHLIKTRGQQVTLRCSPISGHKSVSWYQQVLGQGPQFIFQYYEKEERGRGNFPDRFSARQFPNYSSELNVNALLLGDSALYLCASSATPQGTDTQYFGPGTRLTVL.

This clonotype was recorded a few times. V gene TRBV27 combines with J gene TRBJ1-2, with D possibly TRBD1 on 5 matching bases. The germline V gene has CDR1 MNHEY and CDR2 SMNVEV (reference sequence). V was pared by 4 bases and J by 9 bases, with 18 bases between. This CDR3 comprises 14 residues. CDR3 DNA: TGTGCCAGCAGTTCGGGGACCAGTGGACATAGCTACACCTTC. Translating it yields CASSSGTSGHSYTF.

The J gene is TRBJ2-5, the V gene TRBV7-6; 11 bases are a match to TRBD2. V was pared by 2 bases and J by 5 bases, with 10 bases of the junction left unmatched. The CDR3 is 17 residues long. The germline CDR1 and CDR2 sequences are SGHVS and FNYEAQ. Here the CDR3 DNA reads TGTGCCAGCAGCTTAACTAGCGGGAGCATTTGGCGGGAGACCCAGTACTTC. Translating it yields CASSLTSGSIWRETQYF.

This clonotype has more than one count but fewer than ten. J is TRBJ1-2 and V is TRBV3-1; tentatively, D is TRBD1 (5 bases). V lost 0 bases, J lost 7 bases, and 15 bases lay in between. Germline V gene sequence: CDR1 LGHDT, CDR2 YNNKEL (reference sequence). The CDR3 is 15 amino acids. CDR3 bases: TGTGCCAGCAGCCAAGATCTAACAGGCGAGGGTGGCTACACCTTC. This encodes CASSQDLTGEGGYTF.

The table lists this clonotype with many counts. This sequence joins TRBV29-1 and TRBJ1-4, with TRBD1 matching over 8 bases. Germline V gives CDR1 SQVTM, CDR2 ANQGSEA. The CDR3 covers 14 residues. V trimming: 7 bases; J trimming: 4 bases; junction bases outside the gene matches: 8. The CDR3 loop reads CSARGQGYNEKLFF. CDR3 DNA: TGCAGCGCACGAGGACAGGGCTATAATGAAAAACTGTTTTTT. Complete variable domain (other parts from reference TRBV29-1 and TRBJ1-4): SAVISQKPSRDICQRGTSLTIQCQVDSQVTMMFWYRQQPGQSLTLIATANQGSEATYESGFVIDKFPISRPNLTFSTLTVSNMSPEDSSIYLCSARGQGYNEKLFFGSGTQLSVL.

CDR3 sequence reads: CASSDTGDTQYF. CDR3 nucleotides: TGTGCCAGCAGCGACACCGGGGATACGCAGTATTTT. V gene TRBV9 combines with J gene TRBJ2-3, with D hard to call. Looked up from germline, CDR1 is SGDLS and CDR2 is YYNGEE. The CDR3 is 12 amino acids. Trimming took 3 bases from V and 6 from J, leaving 8 bases between them.

The genes are TRBV6-1 and TRBJ2-7, with a tentative D call TRBD1 (5 bases). V gave up 6 bases and J gave up 3 bases, with 12 bases separating them. Germline CDR1 is MNHNS and CDR2 is SASEGT. CDR3 length: 13 amino acids. CDR3 bases: TGTGCCAGCAGAACAGGAACTGACTACGAGCAGTACTTC. Its protein product is CASRTGTDYEQYF.

For this clonotype: An end of the junction differs from the germline gene, which may be a read error. CDR3 nucleotides: TGTGCCAGCAGCTTCGCGGGAGGGCCGGGCGAGCGGTACTTC. Its protein product is CASSFAGGPGERYF. The rearrangement links TRBV7-9 to TRBJ2-7; 9 bases are shared with TRBD2. Germline CDR1 SEHNR, CDR2 FQNEAQ (reference sequence). This CDR3 has 14 amino acids.

This clonotype was counted ten times or more. The chain uses TRBV7-8 and TRBJ1-6; D is unresolved. This CDR3 is 17 amino acids long. Trimming pared 1 base from V and 0 bases from J, leaving 10 bases between. Per the germline V gene, CDR1 is SGHVS and CDR2 is FQNEAQ. CDR3 DNA sequence: TGTGCCAGCAGCTTAGGATCGGAGAGCTCCTATAATTCACCCCTCCACTTT. Its translation: CASSLGSESSYNSPLHF.

This clonotype occurred a few times. V usage is TRBV6-1 and J usage is TRBJ1-5; TRBD1 is a possible D gene (5 bases). The V and J ends lost 4 bases and 0 bases respectively, with 10 bases between them. In germline, CDR1 is MNHNS, CDR2 SASEGT. CDR3 length: 15 amino acids. CDR3 loop: CASSARAYSNQPQHF. CDR3 nucleotide sequence: TGTGCCAGCAGTGCCAGGGCCTATAGCAATCAGCCCCAGCATTTT.

The chain carries TRBV5-6 and TRBJ2-3; D may correspond to TRBD1 or TRBD2 (6 bases each). V dropped 2 bases and J dropped 2 bases, with 12 bases sitting between them. The CDR3 runs to 15 residues. Germline V lookup: CDR1 SGHDT, CDR2 YYEEEE. Here the CDR3 reads CASSFPGGLTDTQYF. The CDR3 DNA sequence: TGTGCCAGCAGCTTTCCTGGGGGGCTCACAGATACGCAGTATTTT.